The 20 T cell receptor beta chains in this list originate from one sample, sequenced in a study of blood T cell repertoires in COVID-19. The table came from immunoSEQ multiplex PCR; TCRdb's copy has only in-frame clones and leaves some out. This table holds under 200,000 clones, approximately 89% found once. Specimen: peripheral blood. These receptors all stem from a man between 65 and 85 years old with acute or convalescent COVID-19.

This chain uses TRBV7-2 with TRBJ1-1; D gene unclear. Germline CDR1 is SGHTA and CDR2 is FQGNSA. The CDR3 is 16 amino acids. Trimming took off 3 bases at V and 4 bases at J, with 18 bases between the two ends. The CDR3: CASSFLGGDGGTEAFF. In DNA form, the CDR3 reads TGTGCCAGCAGCTTCCTCGGCGGCGACGGTGGCACTGAAGCTTTCTTT.

J is TRBJ2-5 and V is TRBV7-2; TRBD1 is a possible D gene (5 bases). The CDR3 is made up of 14 amino acids. Germline V gene data show CDR1 as SGHTA and CDR2 as FQGNSA. Trimming cost V 7 bases and J 2 bases, with 14 bases left between them. For the CDR3, the DNA is TGTGCCAGCACCGTGGGGCCCTTACAAGAGACCCAGTACTTC. Amino acid sequence: CASTVGPLQETQYF.

V and J are TRBV7-9 and TRBJ2-1; the match to TRBD2 covers 13 bases. Per the germline V gene, CDR1 is SEHNR and CDR2 is FQNEAQ (reference sequence). V trimming: 1 base; J trimming: 3 bases; junction bases outside the gene matches: 9. The CDR3 sequence is 19 residues long. CDR3 DNA: TGTGCCAGCAGCTTAGGATGGACTAGCGGGAGAAGGGGCTACAATGAGCAGTTCTTC. It codes for CASSLGWTSGRRGYNEQFF.

The chain links TRBV24-1 to TRBJ2-7, with TRBD1 matching 7 bases. V trimming: 0 bases; J trimming: 3 bases; junction bases outside the gene matches: 4. Germline-derived CDR1 and CDR2 are KGHDR and SFDVKD. The CDR3 is 15 residues long. CDR3 loop: CATSDLQPGGYEQYF. The CDR3 DNA reads as TGTGCCACCAGTGATTTGCAGCCAGGGGGCTACGAGCAGTACTTC.

DNA of the CDR3: TGTGCCAGCAGCAAAGAGAGGAGTGTAGGACAGCCCCAGCATTTT. Amino acid sequence: CASSKERSVGQPQHF. The V call is TRBV21-1, the J call TRBJ1-5. TRBV21-1 is shown as a pseudogene. CDR3 length equals 15 residues.

The chain couples TRBV5-1 to TRBJ2-3, with 10 nucleotides matching TRBD2. The CDR3 extends over 17 amino acids. The V gene end was trimmed by 6 bases and the J gene end by 3 bases; junction bases not matched to a gene: 13. Germline CDR1 SGHRS, CDR2 YFSETQ. The CDR3 DNA follows: TGCGCCAGCACCCGGCGCCCGACTAGCGGGTTTACAGATACGCAGTATTTT. Its translation: CASTRRPTSGFTDTQYF. Together with reference TRBV5-1 and TRBJ2-3, the CDR3 gives the full variable domain: KAGVTQTPRYLIKTRGQQVTLSCSPISGHRSVSWYQQTPGQGLQFLFEYFSETQRNKGNFPGRFSGRQFSNSRSEMNVSTLELGDSALYLCASTRRPTSGFTDTQYFGPGTRLTVL.

The chain has TRBV19 and TRBJ1-1; the D is unclear. The CDR3 is 14 residues long. Germline V CDR1 and CDR2: LNHDA, SQIVND (reference sequence). V was clipped by 6 bases and J by 6 bases, with 17 bases between them. The CDR3 spells CASRPILSGAEAFF. CDR3 bases: TGTGCCAGTAGGCCCATTCTGTCCGGGGCTGAAGCTTTCTTT.

The chain employs TRBV28 and TRBJ1-2, with D possibly matching TRBD1 (5 bases). Trimming shortened V by 4 bases and J by 3 bases, and 9 bases separated the two germline ends. CDR3 length: 13 amino acids. The V gene's germline CDR1 is MDHEN and CDR2 SYDVKM. Here the CDR3 DNA reads TGTGCCAGCAGTTCCGGAGGGGACTATGGCTACACCTTC. Residues: CASSSGGDYGYTF.

The chain uses TRBV7-2 and TRBJ2-2; D ambiguous. Germline CDR1 reads SGHTA; CDR2 reads FQGNSA. CDR3 length: 15 amino acids. V lost 1 base to trimming and J lost 4 bases, with 10 bases between them. CDR3 nucleotides: TGTGCCAGCAGCTTAGAACTACTTGGCACCGGGGAGCTGTTTTTT. This encodes CASSLELLGTGELFF.

The rearrangement uses TRBV18 and TRBJ2-7, with D perhaps TRBD1 (6 bases). CDR1 is KGHSH, CDR2 LQKENI, per germline. V lost 6 bases and J 2 bases, leaving 11 bases between the germline ends. This CDR3 spans 13 amino acids. CDR3 protein: CASSQGTTYEQYF. DNA of the CDR3: TGTGCCAGCTCTCAGGGGACAACCTACGAGCAGTACTTC. Filled out from reference TRBV18 and TRBJ2-7, the complete variable domain reads NAGVMQNPRHLVRRRGQEARLRCSPMKGHSHVYWYRQLPEEGLKFMVYLQKENIIDESGMPKERFSAEFPKEGPSILRIQQVVRGDSAAYFCASSQGTTYEQYFGPGTRLTVT.

The CDR3 bases are TGTGCCAGCAGCGTAGTCGGGGGACGGGGCACAGATACGCAGTATTTT. Amino acids: CASSVVGGRGTDTQYF. The rearrangement links TRBV9 to TRBJ2-3, with D perhaps TRBD2 (6 bases). The CDR3 has 16 residues. CDR1 is SGDLS and CDR2 is YYNGEE in the germline V gene. V was shortened by 0 bases and J by 1 base, with 12 bases between the two germline ends.

The rearrangement joins TRBV6-5 to TRBJ1-6; D possibly corresponds to TRBD1 (6 bases). The CDR3 spans 15 residues. Germline V gene sequence: CDR1 MNHEY, CDR2 SVGAGI. Between the trimmed V and J ends, which lost 7 bases and 4 bases, there was a span of 14 bases. CDR3 sequence (DNA): TGTGCCAGCAACGACAGGCGGGTATATAATTCACCCCTCCACTTT. This codes for CASNDRRVYNSPLHF.

The chain links TRBV6-5 to TRBJ2-7; 8 bases map to TRBD2. There are 15 residues in the CDR3. Germline trimming cut 5 bases from V and 4 bases from J; bases unmatched to any gene: 10. Germline V lookup: CDR1 MNHEY, CDR2 SVGAGI. CDR3 amino acids: CASSPGLAAQYEQYF. CDR3 bases: TGTGCCAGCAGTCCCGGACTAGCAGCCCAGTACGAGCAGTACTTC.

This clone was detected only once. The chain carries TRBV10-3 and TRBJ1-1; TRBD1 agrees at 12 bases. The germline CDR1 and CDR2 sequences are ENHRY and SYGVKD. The CDR3 runs 18 residues. The ends lost 3 bases at V and 0 bases at J; junction bases unmatched: 8. The CDR3 sequence: CAISDPGTGGILNTEAFF. Here the CDR3 DNA reads TGTGCCATCAGTGATCCCGGGACAGGGGGCATTTTGAACACTGAAGCTTTCTTT.

The gene calls are TRBV5-3 and TRBJ2-3; 10 bases align to TRBD1. TRBV5-3 carries the ORF label, with uncertain function. V shed 0 bases, J shed 1 base, and the junction held 8 bases outside the gene matches. The CDR3 sequence is 18 residues long. The CDR3 sequence is CARSLEPGQGNCTDTQYF. The CDR3, as DNA: TGTGCCAGAAGCTTGGAACCGGGACAGGGGAACTGCACAGATACGCAGTATTTT.

This clone has a handful of counts. CDR3 region: CASSQVSGDPYEQYF. The CDR3 bases are TGCGCCAGCAGCCAAGTCTCAGGGGACCCCTACGAGCAGTACTTC. V gene TRBV4-1 combines with J gene TRBJ2-7; a possible D gene is TRBD1 (6 bases). CDR3 length: 15 residues. V was shortened by 1 base and J by 2 bases, with 12 bases between the two germline ends. CDR1 and CDR2 (germline): MGHRA, YSYEKL.

The chain links TRBV27 to TRBJ1-5, with 7 positions matching TRBD1. The CDR3 runs to 16 residues. CDR1 and CDR2 from the germline V gene are MNHEY and SMNVEV (reference sequence). CDR3 region: CALRAGGEGSNQPQHF. CDR3 in DNA: TGTGCTCTACGGGCAGGGGGAGAGGGGAGCAATCAGCCCCAGCATTTT.

This sequence joins TRBV6-6 and TRBJ1-6; 9 nucleotides match TRBD1. CDR3 size: 14 residues. Germline V CDR1 and CDR2: MNHNY, SVGAGI (reference sequence). J lost 9 bases, V lost 6 bases, and 6 bases had no gene match. This CDR3 is CASRPGTGISPLHF. The CDR3 region has the DNA TGTGCCAGCAGACCCGGGACAGGGATTTCACCCCTCCACTTT.

The chain links TRBV5-4 to TRBJ1-2; 9 bases agree with TRBD1. From germline, CDR1 is SGHNT and CDR2 YYREEE (reference sequence). Trimming cost V 0 bases and J 3 bases; bases outside gene matches: 6. This CDR3 spans 16 amino acids. The CDR3 nucleotides read TGTGCCAGCAGCTTGGATCCGGGACAGGGAGACTATGGCTACACCTTC. Translating it yields CASSLDPGQGDYGYTF.

The V call is TRBV6-1, the J call TRBJ2-7, with 12 bases that match TRBD2. V trimming: 5 bases; J trimming: 3 bases; junction bases outside the gene matches: 5. Germline CDR1 reads MNHNS; CDR2 reads SASEGT. This CDR3 region has 15 residues. CDR3 DNA sequence: TGTGCCAGCAGTCGGACTAGCGGGACCTTCTACGAGCAGTACTTC. Its protein product is CASSRTSGTFYEQYF.